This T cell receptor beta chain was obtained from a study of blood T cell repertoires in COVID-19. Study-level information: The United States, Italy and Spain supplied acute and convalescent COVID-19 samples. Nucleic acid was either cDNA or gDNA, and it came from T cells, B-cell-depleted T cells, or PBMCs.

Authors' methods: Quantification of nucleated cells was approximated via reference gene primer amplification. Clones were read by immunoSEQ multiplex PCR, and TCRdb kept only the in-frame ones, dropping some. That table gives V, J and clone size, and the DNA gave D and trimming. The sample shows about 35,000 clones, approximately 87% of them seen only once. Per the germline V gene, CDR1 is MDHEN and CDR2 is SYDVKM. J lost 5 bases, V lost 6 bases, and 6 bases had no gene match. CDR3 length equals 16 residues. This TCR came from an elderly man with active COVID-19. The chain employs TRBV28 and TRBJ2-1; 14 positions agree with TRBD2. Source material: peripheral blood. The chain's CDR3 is CASRRTSGRFNNEQFF. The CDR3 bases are TGTGCCAGCAGAAGGACTAGCGGGAGGTTCAACAATGAGCAGTTCTTC.